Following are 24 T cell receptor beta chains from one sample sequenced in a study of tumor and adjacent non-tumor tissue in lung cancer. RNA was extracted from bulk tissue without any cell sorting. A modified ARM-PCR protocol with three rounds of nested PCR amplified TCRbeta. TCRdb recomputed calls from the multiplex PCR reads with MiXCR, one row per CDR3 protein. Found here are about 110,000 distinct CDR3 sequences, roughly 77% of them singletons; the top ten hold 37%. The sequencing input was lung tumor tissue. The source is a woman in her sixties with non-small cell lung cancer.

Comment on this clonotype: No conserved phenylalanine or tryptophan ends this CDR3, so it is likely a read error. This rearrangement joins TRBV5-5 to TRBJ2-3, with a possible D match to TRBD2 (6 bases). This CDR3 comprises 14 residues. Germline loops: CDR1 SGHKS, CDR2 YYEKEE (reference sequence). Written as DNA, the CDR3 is TGTGCCAGCAGCTCGGGACTTTACACAAATACGCAGTATATT. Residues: CASSSGLYTNTQYI.

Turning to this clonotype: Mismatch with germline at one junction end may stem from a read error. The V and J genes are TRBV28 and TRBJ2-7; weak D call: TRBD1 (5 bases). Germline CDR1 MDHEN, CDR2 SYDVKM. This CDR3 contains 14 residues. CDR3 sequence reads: CASSSRIRVHEHYF. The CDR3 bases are TGTGCCAGCAGTTCCCGTATCAGGGTACACGAGCATTACTTC.

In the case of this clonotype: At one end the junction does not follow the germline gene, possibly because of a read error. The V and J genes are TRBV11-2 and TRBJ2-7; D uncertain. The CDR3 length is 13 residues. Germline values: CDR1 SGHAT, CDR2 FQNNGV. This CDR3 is CASSISPPYGQHF. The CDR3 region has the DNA TGTGCCAGCAGCATTAGCCCCCCTTACGGGCAGCACTTC.

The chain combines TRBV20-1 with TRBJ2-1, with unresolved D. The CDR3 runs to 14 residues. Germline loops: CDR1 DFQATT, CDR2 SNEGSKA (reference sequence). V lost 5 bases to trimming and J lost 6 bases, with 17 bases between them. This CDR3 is CSAYRQMTSNEQFF. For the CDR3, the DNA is TGCAGTGCTTACCGTCAAATGACATCCAATGAGCAGTTCTTC.

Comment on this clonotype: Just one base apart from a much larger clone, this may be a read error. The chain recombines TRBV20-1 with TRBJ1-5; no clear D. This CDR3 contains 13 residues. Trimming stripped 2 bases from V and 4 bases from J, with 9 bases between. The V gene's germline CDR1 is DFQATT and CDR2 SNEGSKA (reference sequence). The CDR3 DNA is TGCAGTGCTAGAAATAGTAGGAATCAGCCCCAGCATTTT. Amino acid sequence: CSARNSRNQPQHF.

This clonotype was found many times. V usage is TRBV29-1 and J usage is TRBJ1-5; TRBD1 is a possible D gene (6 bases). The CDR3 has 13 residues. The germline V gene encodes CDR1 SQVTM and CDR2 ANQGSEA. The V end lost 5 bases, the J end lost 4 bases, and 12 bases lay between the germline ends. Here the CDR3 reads CSVSGTLNQPQHF. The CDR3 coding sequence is TGCAGCGTTTCAGGGACACTTAATCAGCCCCAGCATTTT.

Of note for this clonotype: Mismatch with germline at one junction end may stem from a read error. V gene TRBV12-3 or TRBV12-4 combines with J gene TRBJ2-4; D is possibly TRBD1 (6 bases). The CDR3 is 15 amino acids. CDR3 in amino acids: CASTFRGDAKNIQHF. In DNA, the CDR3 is TGTGCCAGCACTTTCAGGGGAGACGCTAAAAACATTCAGCACTTC.

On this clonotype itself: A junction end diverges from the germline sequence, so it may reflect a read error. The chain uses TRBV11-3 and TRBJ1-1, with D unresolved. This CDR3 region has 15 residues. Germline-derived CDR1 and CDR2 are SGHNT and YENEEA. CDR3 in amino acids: CASIFDSGRGTEAIF. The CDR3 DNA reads TGTGCCAGCATCTTTGATTCGGGGAGAGGCACTGAAGCTATCTTT.

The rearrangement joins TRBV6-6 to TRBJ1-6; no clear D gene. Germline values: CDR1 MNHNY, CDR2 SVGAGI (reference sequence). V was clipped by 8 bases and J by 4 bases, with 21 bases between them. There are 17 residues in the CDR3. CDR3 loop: CASCFAEVGSYNSPLHF. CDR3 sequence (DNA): TGTGCCAGCTGTTTTGCTGAAGTGGGCTCATATAATTCACCCCTCCACTTT.

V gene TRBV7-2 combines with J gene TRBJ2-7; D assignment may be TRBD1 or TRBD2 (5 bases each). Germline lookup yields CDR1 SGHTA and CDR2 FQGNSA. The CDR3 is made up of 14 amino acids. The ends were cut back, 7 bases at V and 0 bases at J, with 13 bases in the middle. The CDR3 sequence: CASNPGTSSYEQYF. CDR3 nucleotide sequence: TGTGCCAGCAACCCCGGGACGAGCTCCTACGAGCAGTACTTC.

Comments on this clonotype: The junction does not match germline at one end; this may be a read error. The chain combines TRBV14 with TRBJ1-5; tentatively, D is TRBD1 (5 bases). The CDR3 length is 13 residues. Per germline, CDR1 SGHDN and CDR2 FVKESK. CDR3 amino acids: CDSSRQSNEPQHF. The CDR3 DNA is TGTGACAGCAGCCGACAGAGTAATGAGCCCCAGCATTTT.

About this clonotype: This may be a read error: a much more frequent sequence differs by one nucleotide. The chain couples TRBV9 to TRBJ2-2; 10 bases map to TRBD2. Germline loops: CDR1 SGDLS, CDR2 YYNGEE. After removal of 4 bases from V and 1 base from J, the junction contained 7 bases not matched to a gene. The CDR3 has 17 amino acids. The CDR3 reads CASSPVLAGLNTGELFF. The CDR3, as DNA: TGTGCCAGCAGCCCGGTACTAGCGGGGCTGAACACCGGGGAGCTGTTTTTT.

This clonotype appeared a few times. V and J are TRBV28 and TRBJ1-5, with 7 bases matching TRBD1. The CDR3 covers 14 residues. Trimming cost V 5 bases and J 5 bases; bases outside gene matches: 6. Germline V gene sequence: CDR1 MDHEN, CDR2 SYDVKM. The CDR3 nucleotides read TGTGCCAGCAGTACAATAGACAGGGATCAGCCCCAGCATTTT. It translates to CASSTIDRDQPQHF.

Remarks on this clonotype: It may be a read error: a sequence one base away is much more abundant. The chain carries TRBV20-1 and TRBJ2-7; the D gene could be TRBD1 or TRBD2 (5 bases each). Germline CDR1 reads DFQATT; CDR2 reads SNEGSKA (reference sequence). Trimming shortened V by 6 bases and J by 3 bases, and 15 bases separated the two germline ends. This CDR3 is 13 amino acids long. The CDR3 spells CSAGTGSFYEQYF. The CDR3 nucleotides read TGCAGTGCCGGGACGGGAAGCTTCTACGAGCAGTACTTC.

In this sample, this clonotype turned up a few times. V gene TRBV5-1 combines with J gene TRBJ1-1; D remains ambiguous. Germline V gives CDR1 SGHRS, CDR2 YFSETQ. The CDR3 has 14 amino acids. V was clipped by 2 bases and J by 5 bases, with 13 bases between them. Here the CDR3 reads CASSLGLSGTEAFF. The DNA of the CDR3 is TGCGCCAGCAGCTTAGGGTTAAGCGGGACTGAAGCTTTCTTT.

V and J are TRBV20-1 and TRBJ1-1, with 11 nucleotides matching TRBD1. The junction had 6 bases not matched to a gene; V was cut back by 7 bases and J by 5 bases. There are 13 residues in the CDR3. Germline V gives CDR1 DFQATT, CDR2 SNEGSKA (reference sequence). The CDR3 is CSVLGQGETEAFF. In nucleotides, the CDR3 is TGCAGTGTTCTGGGACAGGGGGAAACTGAAGCTTTCTTT.

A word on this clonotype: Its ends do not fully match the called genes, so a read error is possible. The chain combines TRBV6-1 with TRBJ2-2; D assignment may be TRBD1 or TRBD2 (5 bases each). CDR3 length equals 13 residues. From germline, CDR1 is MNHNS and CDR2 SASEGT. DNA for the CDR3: TGTGCCGGGGAGACAGACAACACCGGGGAGCTGCCTTTT. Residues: CAGETDNTGELPF.

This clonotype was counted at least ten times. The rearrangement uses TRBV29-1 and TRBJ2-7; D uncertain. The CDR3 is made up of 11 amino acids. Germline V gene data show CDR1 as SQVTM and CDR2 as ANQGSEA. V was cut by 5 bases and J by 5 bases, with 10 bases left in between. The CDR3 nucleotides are TGCAGCGTTCTCCGACGCGACGAGCAGTACTTC. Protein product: CSVLRRDEQYF.

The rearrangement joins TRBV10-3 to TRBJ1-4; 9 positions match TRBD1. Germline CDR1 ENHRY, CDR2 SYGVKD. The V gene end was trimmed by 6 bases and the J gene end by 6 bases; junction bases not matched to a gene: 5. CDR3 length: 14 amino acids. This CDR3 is CAIREDRGYEKLFF. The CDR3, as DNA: TGTGCCATCAGGGAGGACAGGGGATATGAAAAACTGTTTTTT.

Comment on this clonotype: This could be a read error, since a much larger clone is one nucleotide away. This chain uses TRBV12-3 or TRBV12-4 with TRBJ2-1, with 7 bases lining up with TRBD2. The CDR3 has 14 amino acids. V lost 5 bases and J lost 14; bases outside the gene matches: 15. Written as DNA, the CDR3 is TGTGCCAGCAGTCACAATAGCGGAGTGGGGGGGGAGTTCTTC. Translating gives CASSHNSGVGGEFF.

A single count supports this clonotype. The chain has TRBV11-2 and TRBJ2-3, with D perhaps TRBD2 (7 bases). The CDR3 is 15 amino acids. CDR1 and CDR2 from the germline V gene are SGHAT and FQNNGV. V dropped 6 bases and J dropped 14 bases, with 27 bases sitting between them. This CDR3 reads CASRRGGAGTDTRYF. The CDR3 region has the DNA TGTGCCAGCAGGAGGGGGGGGGCTGGCACAGATACACGGTATTTT. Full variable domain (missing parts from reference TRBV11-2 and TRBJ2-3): EAGVAQSPRYKIIEKRQSVAFWCNPISGHATLYWYQQILGQGPKLLIQFQNNGVVDDSQLPKDRFSAERLKGVDSTLKIQPAKLEDSAVYLCASRRGGAGTDTRYFGPGTRLTVL.

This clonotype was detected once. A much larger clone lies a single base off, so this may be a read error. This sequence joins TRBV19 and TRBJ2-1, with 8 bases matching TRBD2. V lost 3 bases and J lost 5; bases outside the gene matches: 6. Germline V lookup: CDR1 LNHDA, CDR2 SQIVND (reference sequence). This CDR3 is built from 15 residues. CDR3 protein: CASSIASGSNNEQFF. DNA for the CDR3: TGTGCCAGTAGTATCGCTAGCGGGTCGAACAATGAGCAGTTCTTC.

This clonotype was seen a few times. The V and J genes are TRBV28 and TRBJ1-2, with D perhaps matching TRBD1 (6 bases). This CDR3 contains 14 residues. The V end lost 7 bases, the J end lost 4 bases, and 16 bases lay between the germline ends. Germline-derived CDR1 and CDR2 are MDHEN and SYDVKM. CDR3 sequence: CASNRGGSIYGYTF. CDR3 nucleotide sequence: TGTGCCAGCAACCGAGGGGGTAGCATCTATGGCTACACCTTC.

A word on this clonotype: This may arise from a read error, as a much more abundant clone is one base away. CDR3 loop: CNASQDSVSYEQYF. The DNA for the CDR3 is TGCAATGCAAGCCAGGACAGCGTGTCCTACGAGCAGTACTTC. The chain uses TRBV20-1 and TRBJ2-7; TRBD1 is a possible D gene (6 bases). Germline CDR1 reads DFQATT; CDR2 reads SNEGSKA (reference sequence). The CDR3 has 14 amino acids.